This T cell receptor beta chain was retrieved from a study of T cell responses to AZD1222 COVID-19 vaccine. Using immunoSEQ multiplex PCR, the repertoire was profiled, and TCRdb retains in-frame clones only, with some absent. The sample records 65,000 to 80,000 clones, just over 90% being singletons. Germline V gene data show CDR1 as SGHAT and CDR2 as FQDESV (reference sequence). V was cut by 6 bases and J by 2 bases, with 16 bases left in between. The CDR3 has 16 amino acids. This specimen was peripheral blood, taken on day 0 of MenACWY control vaccination. This chain connects TRBV11-1 to TRBJ2-2, with D perhaps TRBD1 or TRBD2 (5 bases each). The sequence was obtained from an adult in good health. The DNA for the CDR3 is TGTGCCAGCAGTAATTTCGGGACGCAAAACACCGGGGAGCTGTTTTTT. Amino acids: CASSNFGTQNTGELFF.